This TCR beta chain was recovered during a study of blood T cell repertoires in COVID-19. Study as a whole: There were acute and convalescent COVID-19 samples, and they came from the United States, Italy and Spain. Sample material is recorded as cDNA or gDNA derived from T cells, B-cell-depleted T cells, or PBMCs.

As handled by the study authors: The authors estimated nucleated cell counts from reference gene primer amplification. TCRdb's table, derived via immunoSEQ multiplex PCR, lists solely in-frame clones and lacks some. V and J calls and clone size are those listed in that table; D and trimming were worked out from the DNA. In the table there are about 150,000 clones, about 79% of which are singletons. This clone showed up just once. This sequence was found in a woman between 45 and 60 years old in a cohort sampled during active or convalescent COVID-19. Sequences were obtained from peripheral blood.

The CDR3 DNA sequence: TGTGCCAGCAGTTTAGTTGCGGGAGCCAAAAACATTCAGTACTTC. Residues: CASSLVAGAKNIQYF. This chain connects TRBV27 to TRBJ2-4; D is perhaps TRBD2 (5 bases). This CDR3 comprises 15 residues. CDR1 and CDR2 (germline): MNHEY, SMNVEV (reference sequence). The V and J ends lost 2 bases and 0 bases respectively, with 8 bases between them.